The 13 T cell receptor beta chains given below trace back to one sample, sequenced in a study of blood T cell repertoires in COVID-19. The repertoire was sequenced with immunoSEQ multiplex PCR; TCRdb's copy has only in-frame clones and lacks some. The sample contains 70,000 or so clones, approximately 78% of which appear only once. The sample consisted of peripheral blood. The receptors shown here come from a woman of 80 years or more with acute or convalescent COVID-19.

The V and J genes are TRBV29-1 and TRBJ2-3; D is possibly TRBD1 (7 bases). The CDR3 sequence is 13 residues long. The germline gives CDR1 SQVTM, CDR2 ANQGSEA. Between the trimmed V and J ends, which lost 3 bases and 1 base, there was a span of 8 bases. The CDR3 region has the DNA TGCAGCGTTGACAGGGGGGGCACAGATACGCAGTATTTT. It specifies CSVDRGGTDTQYF.

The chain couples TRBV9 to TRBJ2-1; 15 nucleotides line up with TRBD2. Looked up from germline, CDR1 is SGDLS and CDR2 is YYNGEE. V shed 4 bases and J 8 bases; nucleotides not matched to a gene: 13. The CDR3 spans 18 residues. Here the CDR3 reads CASSPRTSGGAGRYEQFF. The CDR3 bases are TGTGCCAGCAGCCCCCGGACTAGCGGGGGGGCCGGTCGTTATGAGCAGTTCTTC.

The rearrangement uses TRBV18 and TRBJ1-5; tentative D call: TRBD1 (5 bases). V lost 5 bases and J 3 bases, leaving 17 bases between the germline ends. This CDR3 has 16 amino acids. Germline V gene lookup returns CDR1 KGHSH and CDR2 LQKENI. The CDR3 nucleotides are TGTGCCAGCTCATGGGGTGGGAGGGGCGACAATCAGCCCCAGCATTTT. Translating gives CASSWGGRGDNQPQHF.

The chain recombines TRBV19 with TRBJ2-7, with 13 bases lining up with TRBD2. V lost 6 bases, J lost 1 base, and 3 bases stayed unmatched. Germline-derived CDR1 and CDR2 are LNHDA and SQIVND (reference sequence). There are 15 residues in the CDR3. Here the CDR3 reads CASRLAGGTSYEQYF. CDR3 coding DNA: TGTGCCAGTAGACTAGCGGGGGGGACTTCCTACGAGCAGTACTTC.

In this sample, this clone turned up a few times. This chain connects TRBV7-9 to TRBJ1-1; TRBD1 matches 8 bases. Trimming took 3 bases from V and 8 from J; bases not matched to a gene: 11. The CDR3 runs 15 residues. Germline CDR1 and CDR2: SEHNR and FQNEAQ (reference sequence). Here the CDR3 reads CASSLTGQAGLEAFF. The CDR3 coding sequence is TGTGCCAGCAGCTTGACGGGACAGGCGGGATTAGAAGCTTTCTTT.

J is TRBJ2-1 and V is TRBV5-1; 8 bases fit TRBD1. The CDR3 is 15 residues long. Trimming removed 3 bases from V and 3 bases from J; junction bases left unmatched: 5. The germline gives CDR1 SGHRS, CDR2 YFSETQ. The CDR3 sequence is CASSSHRGNYNEQFF. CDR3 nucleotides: TGCGCCAGCAGCTCGCACAGGGGGAACTACAATGAGCAGTTCTTC. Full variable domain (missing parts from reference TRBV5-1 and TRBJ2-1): KAGVTQTPRYLIKTRGQQVTLSCSPISGHRSVSWYQQTPGQGLQFLFEYFSETQRNKGNFPGRFSGRQFSNSRSEMNVSTLELGDSALYLCASSSHRGNYNEQFFGPGTRLTVL.

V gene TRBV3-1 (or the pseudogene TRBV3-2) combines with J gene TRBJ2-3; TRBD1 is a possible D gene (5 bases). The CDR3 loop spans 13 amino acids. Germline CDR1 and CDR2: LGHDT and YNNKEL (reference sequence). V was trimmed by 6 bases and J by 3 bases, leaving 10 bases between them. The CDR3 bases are TGTGCCAGCAGATATAGGGGAACAGATACGCAGTATTTT. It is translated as CASRYRGTDTQYF.

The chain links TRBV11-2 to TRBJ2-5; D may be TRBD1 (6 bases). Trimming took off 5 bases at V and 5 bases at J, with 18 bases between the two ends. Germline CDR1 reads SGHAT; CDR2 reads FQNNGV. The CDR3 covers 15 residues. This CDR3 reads CASSPPQGGLETQYF. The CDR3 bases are TGTGCCAGCAGCCCCCCACAGGGTGGGTTGGAGACCCAGTACTTC.

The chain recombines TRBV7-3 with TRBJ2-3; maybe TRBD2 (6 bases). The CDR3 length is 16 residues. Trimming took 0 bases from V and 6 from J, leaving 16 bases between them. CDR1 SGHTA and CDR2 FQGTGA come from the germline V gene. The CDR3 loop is CASSLTPHGGSDTQYF. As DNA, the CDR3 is TGTGCCAGCAGCTTAACGCCCCACGGAGGGTCGGATACGCAGTATTTT.

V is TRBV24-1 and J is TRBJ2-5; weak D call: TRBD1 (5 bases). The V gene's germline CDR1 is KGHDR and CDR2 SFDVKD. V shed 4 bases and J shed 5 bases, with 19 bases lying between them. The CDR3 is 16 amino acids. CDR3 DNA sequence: TGTGCCACCAGTGACTCTACCCGGCAGGGCTCGGAGACCCAGTACTTC. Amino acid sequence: CATSDSTRQGSETQYF.

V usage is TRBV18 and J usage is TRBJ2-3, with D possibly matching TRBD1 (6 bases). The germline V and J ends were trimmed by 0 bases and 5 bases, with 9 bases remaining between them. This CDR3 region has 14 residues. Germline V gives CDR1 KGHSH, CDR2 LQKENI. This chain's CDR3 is CASSPPTGRDTQYF. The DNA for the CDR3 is TGTGCCAGCTCACCACCCACAGGGCGAGATACGCAGTATTTT.

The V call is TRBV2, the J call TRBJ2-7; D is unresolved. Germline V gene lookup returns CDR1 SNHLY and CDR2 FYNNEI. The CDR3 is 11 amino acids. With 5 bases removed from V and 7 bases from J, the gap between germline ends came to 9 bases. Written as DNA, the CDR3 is TGTGCCAGCAGTCCAAAACTTGAGCAGTACTTC. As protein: CASSPKLEQYF. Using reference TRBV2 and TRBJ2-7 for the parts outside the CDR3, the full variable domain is EPEVTQTPSHQVTQMGQEVILRCVPISNHLYFYWYRQILGQKVEFLVSFYNNEISEKSEIFDDQFSVERPDGSNFTLKIRSTKLEDSAMYFCASSPKLEQYFGPGTRLTVT.

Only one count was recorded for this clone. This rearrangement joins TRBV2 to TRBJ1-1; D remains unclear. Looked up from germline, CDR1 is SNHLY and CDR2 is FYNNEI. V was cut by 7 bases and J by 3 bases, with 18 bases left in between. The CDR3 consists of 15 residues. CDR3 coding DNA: TGTGCCAGCACCGTAGTAAGGTTCGGGGACACTGAAGCTTTCTTT. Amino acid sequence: CASTVVRFGDTEAFF. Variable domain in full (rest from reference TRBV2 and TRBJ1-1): EPEVTQTPSHQVTQMGQEVILRCVPISNHLYFYWYRQILGQKVEFLVSFYNNEISEKSEIFDDQFSVERPDGSNFTLKIRSTKLEDSAMYFCASTVVRFGDTEAFFGQGTRLTVV.